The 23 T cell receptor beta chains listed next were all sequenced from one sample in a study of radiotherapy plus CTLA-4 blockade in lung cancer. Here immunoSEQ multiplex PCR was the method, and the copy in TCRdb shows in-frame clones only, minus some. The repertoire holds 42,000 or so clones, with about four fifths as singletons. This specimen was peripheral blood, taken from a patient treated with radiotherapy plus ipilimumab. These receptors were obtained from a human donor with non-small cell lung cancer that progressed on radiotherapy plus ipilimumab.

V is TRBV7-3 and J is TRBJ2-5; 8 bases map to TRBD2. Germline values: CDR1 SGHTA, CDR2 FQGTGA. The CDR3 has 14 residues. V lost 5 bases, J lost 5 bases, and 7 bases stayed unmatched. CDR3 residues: CASSLGLDWETQYF. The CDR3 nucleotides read TGTGCCAGCAGCCTGGGACTAGATTGGGAGACCCAGTACTTC.

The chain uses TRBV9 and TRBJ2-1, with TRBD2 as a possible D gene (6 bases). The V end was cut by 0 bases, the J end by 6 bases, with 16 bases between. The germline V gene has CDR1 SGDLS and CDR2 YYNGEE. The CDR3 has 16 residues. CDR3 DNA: TGTGCCAGCAGCGTAGGATGGTCGGATAGCGGCAATGAGCAGTTCTTC. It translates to CASSVGWSDSGNEQFF.

The CDR3 nucleotides are TGTGCCAGCAGTTTATCTCTCCGGGACAGGGGTTCTGGAAACACCATATATTTT. It codes for CASSLSLRDRGSGNTIYF. The V and J genes are TRBV28 and TRBJ1-3, with 10 bases aligning to TRBD1. The germline V gene has CDR1 MDHEN and CDR2 SYDVKM. Unmatched junction bases numbered 7, after V lost 1 base and J lost 1 base. The CDR3 contains 18 residues.

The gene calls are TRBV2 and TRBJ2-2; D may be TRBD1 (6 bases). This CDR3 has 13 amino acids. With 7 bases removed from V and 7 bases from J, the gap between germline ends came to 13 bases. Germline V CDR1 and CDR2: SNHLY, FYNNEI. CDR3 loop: CASNLGHLGELFF. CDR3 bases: TGTGCCAGCAACCTGGGACACCTCGGGGAGCTGTTTTTT.

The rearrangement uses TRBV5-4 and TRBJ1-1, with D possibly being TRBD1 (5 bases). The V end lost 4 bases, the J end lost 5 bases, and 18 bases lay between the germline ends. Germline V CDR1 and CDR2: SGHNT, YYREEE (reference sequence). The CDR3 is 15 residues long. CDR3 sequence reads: CASSPQSRAGTEAFF. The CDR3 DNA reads TGTGCCAGCAGCCCACAGAGCAGGGCGGGGACTGAAGCTTTCTTT.

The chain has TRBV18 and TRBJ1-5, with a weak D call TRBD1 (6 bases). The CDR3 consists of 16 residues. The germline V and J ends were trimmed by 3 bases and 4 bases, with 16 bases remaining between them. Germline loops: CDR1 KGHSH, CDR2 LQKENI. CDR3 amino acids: CASSPGPGAGNQPQHF. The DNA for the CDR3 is TGTGCCAGCTCACCGGGCCCAGGGGCGGGTAATCAGCCCCAGCATTTT.

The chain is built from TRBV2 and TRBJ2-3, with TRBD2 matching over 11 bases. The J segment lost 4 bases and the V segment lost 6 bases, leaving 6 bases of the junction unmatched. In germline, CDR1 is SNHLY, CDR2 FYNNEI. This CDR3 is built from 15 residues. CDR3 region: CASRTTSGVADTQYF. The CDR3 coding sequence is TGTGCCAGCAGGACGACTAGCGGGGTTGCAGATACGCAGTATTTT.

CDR3 nucleotides: TGTGCCAGCAGTTCCCATCAGGGCCCCAATCAGCCCCAGCATTTT. Protein: CASSSHQGPNQPQHF. The chain links TRBV6-6 to TRBJ1-5, with D possibly being TRBD1 (5 bases). Germline loops: CDR1 MNHNY, CDR2 SVGAGI (reference sequence). V was pared by 4 bases and J by 3 bases, with 13 bases between. The CDR3 is 15 amino acids.

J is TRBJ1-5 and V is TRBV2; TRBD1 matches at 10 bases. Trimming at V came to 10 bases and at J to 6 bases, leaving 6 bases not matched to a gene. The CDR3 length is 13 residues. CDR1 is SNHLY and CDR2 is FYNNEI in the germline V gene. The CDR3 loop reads CATGTGEAQPQHF. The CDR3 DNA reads TGTGCCACCGGGACAGGGGAGGCTCAGCCCCAGCATTTT.

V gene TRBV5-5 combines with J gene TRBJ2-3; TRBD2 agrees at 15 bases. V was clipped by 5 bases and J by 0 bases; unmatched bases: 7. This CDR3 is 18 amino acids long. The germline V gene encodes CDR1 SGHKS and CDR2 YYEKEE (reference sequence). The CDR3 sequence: CASRPGTSGGRSTDTQYF. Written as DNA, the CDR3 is TGTGCCAGCAGACCCGGGACTAGCGGGGGGAGGAGCACAGATACGCAGTATTTT. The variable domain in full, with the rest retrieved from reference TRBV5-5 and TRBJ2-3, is DAGVTQSPTHLIKTRGQQVTLRCSPISGHKSVSWYQQVLGQGPQFIFQYYEKEERGRGNFPDRFSARQFPNYSSELNVNALLLGDSALYLCASRPGTSGGRSTDTQYFGPGTRLTVL.

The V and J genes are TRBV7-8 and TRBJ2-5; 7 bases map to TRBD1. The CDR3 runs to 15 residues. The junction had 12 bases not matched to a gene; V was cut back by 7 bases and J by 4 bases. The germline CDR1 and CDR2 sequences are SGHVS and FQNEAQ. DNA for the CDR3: TGTGCCAGCAAACCAGACAGGGTGGTAGGAGAGACCCAGTACTTC. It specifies CASKPDRVVGETQYF.

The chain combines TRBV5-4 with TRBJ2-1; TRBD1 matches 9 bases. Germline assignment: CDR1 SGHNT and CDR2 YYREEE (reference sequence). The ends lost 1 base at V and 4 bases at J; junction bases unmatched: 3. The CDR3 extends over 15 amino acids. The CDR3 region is CASSLIGQGYNEQFF. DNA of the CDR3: TGTGCCAGCAGCTTGATCGGACAGGGGTACAATGAGCAGTTCTTC.

The CDR3: CASRRTSGSSTDTQYF. The CDR3 nucleotides read TGTGCCAGCAGACGGACTAGCGGCTCTAGCACAGATACGCAGTATTTT. V usage is TRBV4-2 and J usage is TRBJ2-3; 10 bases align to TRBD2. Germline CDR1 LGHNA, CDR2 YNFKEQ. Trimming removed 6 bases from V and 0 bases from J; junction bases left unmatched: 6. The CDR3 has 16 amino acids.

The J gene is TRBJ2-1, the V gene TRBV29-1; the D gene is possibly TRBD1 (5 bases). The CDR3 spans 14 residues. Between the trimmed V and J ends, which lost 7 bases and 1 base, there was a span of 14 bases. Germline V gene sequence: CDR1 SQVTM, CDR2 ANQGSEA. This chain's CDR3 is CSAKGPDSYNEQFF. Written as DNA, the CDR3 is TGCAGCGCCAAGGGGCCAGATTCCTACAATGAGCAGTTCTTC.

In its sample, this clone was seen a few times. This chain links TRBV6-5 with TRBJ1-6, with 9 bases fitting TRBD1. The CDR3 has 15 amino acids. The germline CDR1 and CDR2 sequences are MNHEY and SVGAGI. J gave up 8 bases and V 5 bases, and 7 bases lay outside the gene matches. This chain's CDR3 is CASSVPGQGDSPLHF. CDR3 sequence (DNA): TGTGCCAGCAGTGTCCCGGGACAGGGTGATTCACCCCTCCACTTT.

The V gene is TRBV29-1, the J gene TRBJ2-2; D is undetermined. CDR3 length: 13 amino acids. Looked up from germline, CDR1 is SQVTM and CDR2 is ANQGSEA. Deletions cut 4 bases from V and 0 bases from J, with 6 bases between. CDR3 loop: CSVATPNTGELFF. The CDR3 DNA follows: TGCAGCGTTGCGACTCCGAACACCGGGGAGCTGTTTTTT.

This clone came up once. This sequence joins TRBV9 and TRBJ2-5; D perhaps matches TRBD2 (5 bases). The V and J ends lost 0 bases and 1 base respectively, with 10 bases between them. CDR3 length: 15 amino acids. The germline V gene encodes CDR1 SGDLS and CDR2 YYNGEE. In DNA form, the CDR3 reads TGTGCCAGCAGCGTAGCTCCTACTAGCCAAGAGACCCAGTACTTC. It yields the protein CASSVAPTSQETQYF.

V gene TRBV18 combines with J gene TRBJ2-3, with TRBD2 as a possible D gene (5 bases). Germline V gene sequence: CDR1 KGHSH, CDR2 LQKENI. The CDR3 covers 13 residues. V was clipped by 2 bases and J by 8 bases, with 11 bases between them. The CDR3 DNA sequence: TGTGCCAGCTCACCAGACCCCGCGGGTACGCAGTATTTT. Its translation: CASSPDPAGTQYF.

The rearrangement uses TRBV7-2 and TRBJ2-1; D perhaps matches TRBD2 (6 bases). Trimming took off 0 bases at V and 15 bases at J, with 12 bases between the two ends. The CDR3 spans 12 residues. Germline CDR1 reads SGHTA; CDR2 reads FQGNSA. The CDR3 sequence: CASSLAGGRAFF. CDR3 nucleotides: TGTGCCAGCAGCTTAGCCGGGGGAAGGGCGTTCTTC.

CDR3 amino acids: CASSYPGEETEAFF. DNA of the CDR3: TGTGCCAGCAGTTACCCCGGGGAAGAAACTGAAGCTTTCTTT. The chain carries TRBV6-6 and TRBJ1-1; D gene uncertain. The CDR3 runs 14 residues. Germline V gives CDR1 MNHNY, CDR2 SVGAGI (reference sequence). Deletions cut 2 bases from V and 5 bases from J, with 12 bases between.

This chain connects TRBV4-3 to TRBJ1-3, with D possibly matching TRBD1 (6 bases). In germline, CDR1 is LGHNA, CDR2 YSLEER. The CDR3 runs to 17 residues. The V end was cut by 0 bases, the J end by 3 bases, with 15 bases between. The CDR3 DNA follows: TGCGCCAGCAGCCAAGATAATGGGGGCGCGGGTGGAAACACCATATATTTT. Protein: CASSQDNGGAGGNTIYF.

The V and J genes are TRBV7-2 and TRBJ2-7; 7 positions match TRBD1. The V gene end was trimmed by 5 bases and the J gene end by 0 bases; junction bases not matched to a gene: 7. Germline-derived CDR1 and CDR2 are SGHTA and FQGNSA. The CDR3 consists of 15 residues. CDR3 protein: CASSRARGNSYEQYF. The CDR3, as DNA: TGTGCCAGCAGCCGCGCCAGGGGGAACTCCTACGAGCAGTACTTC.

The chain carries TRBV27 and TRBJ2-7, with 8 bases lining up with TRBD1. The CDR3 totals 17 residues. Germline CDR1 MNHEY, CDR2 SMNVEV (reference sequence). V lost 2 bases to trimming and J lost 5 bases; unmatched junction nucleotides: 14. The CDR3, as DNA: TGTGCCAGCAGTTTAGGGTTGGGTGGGACAGGCTTTCACGAGCAGTACTTC. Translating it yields CASSLGLGGTGFHEQYF.